A single sample is the source of the 16 T cell receptor beta chains below, sequenced in a study of blood T cell repertoires in COVID-19. TCRdb's table, derived via immunoSEQ multiplex PCR, lists solely in-frame clones and lacks some. The data show 400,000 to 450,000 clones, with around nine tenths seen just once and roughly 0.87% held by the top ten. Input material: peripheral blood. The receptors come from a young man with COVID-19, enrolled during active disease.

The chain couples TRBV7-9 to TRBJ2-5, with a possible D match to TRBD2 (6 bases). Germline V gene sequence: CDR1 SEHNR, CDR2 FQNEAQ (reference sequence). This CDR3 spans 15 amino acids. Trimming cost V 0 bases and J 5 bases, with 13 bases left between them. CDR3 sequence: CASSLARAGRETQYF. The CDR3 DNA follows: TGTGCCAGCAGCTTAGCTCGCGCGGGGAGGGAGACCCAGTACTTC.

V and J are TRBV4-1 and TRBJ1-3; D possibly corresponds to TRBD1 (5 bases). Germline CDR1 MGHRA, CDR2 YSYEKL. The CDR3 consists of 16 residues. Between the trimmed V and J ends, which lost 1 base and 2 bases, there was a span of 12 bases. DNA of the CDR3: TGCGCCAGCAGCCAAGGCAGGGTGCGGCCTGGAAACACCATATATTTT. Translating it yields CASSQGRVRPGNTIYF.

The count of this clone is one. The chain is built from TRBV2 and TRBJ1-1; tentative D call: TRBD1 (6 bases). Germline V lookup: CDR1 SNHLY, CDR2 FYNNEI. The V end was cut by 10 bases, the J end by 4 bases, with 13 bases between. The CDR3 spans 12 residues. In DNA form, the CDR3 reads TGTGCCACCGGACAGTTTTCCACTGAAGCTTTCTTT. Encoded protein: CATGQFSTEAFF.

The V gene is TRBV7-9, the J gene TRBJ1-1; TRBD1 agrees at 7 bases. This CDR3 has 16 residues. V trimming: 4 bases; J trimming: 6 bases; junction bases outside the gene matches: 14. Germline V gene sequence: CDR1 SEHNR, CDR2 FQNEAQ (reference sequence). CDR3 bases: TGTGCCAGCAGCTCCATACAGGGGTCTTCGGGCGCTGAAGCTTTCTTT. It is translated as CASSSIQGSSGAEAFF.

In this sample, this clone turned up once. In DNA form, the CDR3 reads TGTGCCAGCAGTGACCCCGGGACAGGGGTAACCGGGGAGCTGTTTTTT. This encodes CASSDPGTGVTGELFF. This sequence joins TRBV25-1 and TRBJ2-2; 10 positions agree with TRBD1. CDR3 length: 16 residues. V lost 3 bases, J lost 5 bases, and 6 bases stayed unmatched. The V gene's germline CDR1 is MGHDK and CDR2 SYGVNS. The variable domain in full, completed from reference TRBV25-1 and TRBJ2-2, reads EADIYQTPRYLVIGTGKKITLECSQTMGHDKMYWYQQDPGMELHLIHYSYGVNSTEKGDLSSESTVSRIRTEHFPLTLESARPSHTSQYLCASSDPGTGVTGELFFGEGSRLTVL.

The gene calls are TRBV5-6 and TRBJ2-3; D is unresolved. Germline V gives CDR1 SGHDT, CDR2 YYEEEE. The V end was cut by 4 bases, the J end by 1 base, with 4 bases between. The CDR3 consists of 12 residues. The CDR3 nucleotides read TGTGCCAGCAGCCGCGGCACAGATACGCAGTATTTT. This encodes CASSRGTDTQYF.

This clone was counted once. Within the sample, other DNA sequences also encode this same CDR3. The chain couples TRBV29-1 to TRBJ2-2; 7 bases map to TRBD1. V trimming: 4 bases; J trimming: 3 bases; junction bases outside the gene matches: 5. In germline, CDR1 is SQVTM, CDR2 ANQGSEA. The CDR3 length is 14 residues. The CDR3 region is CSVARTGDTGELFF. The CDR3 DNA follows: TGCAGCGTTGCCCGGACAGGAGACACCGGGGAGCTGTTTTTT.

The chain is built from TRBV30 and TRBJ2-7, with TRBD1 identical over 9 bases. Germline-derived CDR1 and CDR2 are GTSNPN and SVGIG (reference sequence). The V segment lost 2 bases and the J segment 6 bases; nucleotides outside the gene matches: 8. This CDR3 has 14 residues. The chain's CDR3 is CAWSSTGQGTEQYF. CDR3 coding DNA: TGTGCCTGGAGTAGCACGGGACAGGGAACCGAGCAGTACTTC. The full variable domain, with the rest looked up from reference TRBV30 and TRBJ2-7, is SQTIHQWPATLVQPVGSPLSLECTVEGTSNPNLYWYRQAAGRGLQLLFYSVGIGQISSEVPQNLSASRPQDRQFILSSKKLLLSDSGFYLCAWSSTGQGTEQYFGPGTRLTVT.

The chain has TRBV6-5 and TRBJ2-1, with 8 bases lining up with TRBD2. The CDR3 runs to 14 residues. V lost 6 bases to trimming and J lost 7 bases; unmatched junction nucleotides: 8. Germline lookup yields CDR1 MNHEY and CDR2 SVGAGI. The CDR3 sequence: CASSDAGGSNEQFF. The CDR3 DNA reads TGTGCCAGCAGCGACGCGGGGGGCTCGAATGAGCAGTTCTTC.

Comments on this clone: The junction departs from germline at one end; a sequencing error may be responsible. The rearrangement uses TRBV6-1 and TRBJ1-3; the D gene is possibly TRBD1 (6 bases). The length of the CDR3 is 15 residues. The germline V gene encodes CDR1 MNHNS and CDR2 SASEGT. CDR3 DNA: TGTGCCAGCAGAGAAGACAGGAACTCTGGAAACACCATATATTTT. Protein: CASREDRNSGNTIYF.

This chain uses TRBV5-1 with TRBJ2-7, with 8 positions matching TRBD2. Germline V gives CDR1 SGHRS, CDR2 YFSETQ. There are 18 residues in the CDR3. V was clipped by 1 base and J by 6 bases; unmatched bases: 18. The CDR3 sequence is CASSLSWVSGSGATEQYF. CDR3 DNA sequence: TGCGCCAGCAGCTTGAGCTGGGTAAGCGGGAGCGGGGCTACCGAGCAGTACTTC.

For the CDR3, the DNA is TGTGCCAGTAGTATTCTAAGGACAGGGAATGAAAAACTGTTTTTT. This codes for CASSILRTGNEKLFF. The chain uses TRBV19 and TRBJ1-4; 8 nucleotides line up with TRBD1. Per the germline V gene, CDR1 is LNHDA and CDR2 is SQIVND (reference sequence). This CDR3 is 15 amino acids long. V trimming: 3 bases; J trimming: 5 bases; junction bases outside the gene matches: 5.

J is TRBJ1-1 and V is TRBV18; TRBD1 matches 8 bases. From germline, CDR1 is KGHSH and CDR2 LQKENI. CDR3 length equals 15 residues. V dropped 5 bases and J dropped 7; count of bases not matched to a gene: 12. CDR3 coding DNA: TGTGCCAGCTCAGTGGACAGGGTTCTCTCCCTTGAAGCTTTCTTT. As protein: CASSVDRVLSLEAFF.

The chain uses TRBV5-4 and TRBJ2-2; TRBD1 might be the D (6 bases). The CDR3 sequence is 12 residues long. V lost 4 bases, J lost 7 bases, and 8 bases lay in between. CDR1 is SGHNT and CDR2 is YYREEE in the germline V gene (reference sequence). CDR3 amino acids: CASSVQGGELFF. The CDR3 DNA is TGTGCCAGCAGCGTACAGGGCGGGGAGCTGTTTTTT.

The V call is TRBV2, the J call TRBJ2-3, with TRBD2 identical over 14 bases. Germline V CDR1 and CDR2: SNHLY, FYNNEI. J gave up 5 bases and V 4 bases, and 5 bases lay outside the gene matches. CDR3 length: 16 residues. The CDR3 DNA sequence: TGTGCCAGCAGTGTGGGACTAGCGGGAGTCTTAGATACGCAGTATTTT. Translating it yields CASSVGLAGVLDTQYF.

V and J are TRBV3-1 (or the pseudogene TRBV3-2) and TRBJ2-2; D not resolved. This CDR3 has 11 amino acids. CDR1 and CDR2 from the germline V gene are LGHDT and YNNKEL (reference sequence). Trimming pared 8 bases from V and 8 bases from J, leaving 9 bases between. For the CDR3, the DNA is TGTGCCAGCGGCTCCTGGGGGGAGCTGTTTTTT. Amino acids: CASGSWGELFF.